The text below deals with one T cell receptor (beta chain). The antigen remains undetermined. The time point: week 35, safety follow-up. Doses consisted of 300 ug of mutant IDH1 20-mer peptide each, paired with topical imiquimod. The patients were given eight vaccinations, one each in weeks 1, 3, 5, 7, 11, 15, 19 and 23. This sample was taken from a study of a mutant IDH1 vaccine in newly diagnosed glioma. Study summary: At week 35 came visit V12, and visit V13 followed at week 47. General observations from the study: Immune responses induced by the vaccine were seen in roughly 93% of patients, spanning multiple MHC alleles.

Assay: immunoSEQ multiplex PCR; the TCRdb copy retains only in-frame clones and omits some. The table lists about 32,000 clones, approximately 80% of them singletons. This clonotype originated in a man aged 25-45 years with glioma. The source material was PBMCs, sampled from a glioma patient whose treatment included an IDH1 peptide vaccine.

The CDR3 spells CAWSVGVNPPYTF. Written as DNA, the CDR3 is TGTGCCTGGAGTGTAGGGGTTAATCCTCCCTACACCTTC. J is TRBJ1-2 and V is TRBV30, with TRBD1 as a possible D gene (5 bases). CDR1 GTSNPN and CDR2 SVGIG come from the germline V gene (reference sequence). The CDR3 covers 13 residues. The ends were cut back, 0 bases at V and 10 bases at J, with 15 bases in the middle.